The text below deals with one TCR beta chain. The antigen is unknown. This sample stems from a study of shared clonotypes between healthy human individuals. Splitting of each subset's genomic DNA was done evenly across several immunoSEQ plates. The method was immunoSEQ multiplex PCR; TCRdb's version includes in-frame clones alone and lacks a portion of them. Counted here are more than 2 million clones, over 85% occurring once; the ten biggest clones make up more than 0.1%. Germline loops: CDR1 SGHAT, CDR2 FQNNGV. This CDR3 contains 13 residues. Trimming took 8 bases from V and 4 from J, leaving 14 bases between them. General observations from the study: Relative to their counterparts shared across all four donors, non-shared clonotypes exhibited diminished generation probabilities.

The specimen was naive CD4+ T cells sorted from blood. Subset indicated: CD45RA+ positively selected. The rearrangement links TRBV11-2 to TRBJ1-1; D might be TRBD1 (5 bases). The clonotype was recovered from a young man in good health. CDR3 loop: CASHWAGSTEAFF. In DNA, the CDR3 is TGTGCCAGCCACTGGGCAGGGTCCACTGAAGCTTTCTTT.